These 18 T cell receptor beta chains were sequenced from one sample in a study of T cell responses to AZD1222 COVID-19 vaccine. The method was immunoSEQ multiplex PCR; TCRdb's version includes in-frame clones alone and lacks a portion of them. Of 100,000 or so clones in the sample, over 80% were seen once. Specimen: peripheral blood, collected 28 days after the second AZD1222 dose. The receptor set was obtained from an adult who received the AZD1222 COVID-19 vaccine.

This chain uses TRBV19 with TRBJ2-2; TRBD1 is a possible D gene (5 bases). Germline values: CDR1 LNHDA, CDR2 SQIVND (reference sequence). The CDR3 consists of 14 residues. The germline V and J ends were trimmed by 8 bases and 1 base, with 11 bases remaining between them. CDR3 DNA sequence: TGTGCCAGTGGCAGGGAACAGAACACCGGGGAGCTGTTTTTT. Protein product: CASGREQNTGELFF.

The chain uses TRBV10-3 and TRBJ2-1, with 11 bases that match TRBD1. Unmatched junction bases numbered 11, after V lost 6 bases and J lost 7 bases. The CDR3 covers 16 residues. The germline CDR1 and CDR2 sequences are ENHRY and SYGVKD. CDR3 protein: CAISSPTGTGGNEQFF. The CDR3 DNA is TGTGCCATCAGCAGTCCGACCGGGACAGGGGGAAATGAGCAGTTCTTC.

Here the CDR3 reads CASSPPRIYGYTF. In nucleotides, the CDR3 is TGTGCCAGCAGCCCCCCTCGGATCTATGGCTACACCTTC. This rearrangement joins TRBV11-2 to TRBJ1-2; D is undetermined. Between the trimmed V and J ends, which lost 5 bases and 4 bases, there was a span of 11 bases. Germline V CDR1 and CDR2: SGHAT, FQNNGV. The CDR3 sequence is 13 residues long.

This chain links TRBV12-5 with TRBJ1-1; D not certain. V was shortened by 2 bases and J by 1 base, with 5 bases between the two germline ends. The length of the CDR3 is 13 residues. CDR1 is LGHNT and CDR2 is FRNRAP in the germline V gene. Written as DNA, the CDR3 is TGTGCTAGTGGTTTGAGGCCGAACACTGAAGCTTTCTTT. This encodes CASGLRPNTEAFF.

V is TRBV23-1 and J is TRBJ1-1; tentative D call: TRBD1 (5 bases). TRBV23-1 is an open reading frame whose function is uncertain. Between the trimmed V and J ends, which lost 0 bases and 3 bases, there was a span of 8 bases. The CDR3 contains 14 residues. CDR3 in amino acids: CASSQSSRDTEAFF. CDR3 sequence (DNA): TGCGCCAGCAGTCAATCAAGCAGGGACACTGAAGCTTTCTTT.

The V call is TRBV24-1, the J call TRBJ1-1; no firm D call. Germline lookup yields CDR1 KGHDR and CDR2 SFDVKD. The CDR3 has 15 amino acids. The germline V and J ends were trimmed by 3 bases and 5 bases, with 15 bases remaining between them. CDR3 residues: CATSDRAPTPTEAFF. The CDR3, as DNA: TGTGCCACCAGTGATCGGGCACCTACGCCGACTGAAGCTTTCTTT.

The chain carries TRBV30 and TRBJ1-2; D not certain. The CDR3 runs 12 residues. CDR1 is GTSNPN and CDR2 is SVGIG in the germline V gene (reference sequence). V was trimmed by 0 bases and J by 4 bases, leaving 6 bases between them. CDR3 residues: CAWSVSSYGYTF. CDR3 nucleotide sequence: TGTGCCTGGAGTGTAAGTAGCTATGGCTACACCTTC.

This chain joins TRBV13 and TRBJ1-3, with D perhaps TRBD1 (6 bases). V gave up 5 bases and J gave up 0 bases, with 11 bases separating them. This CDR3 is built from 15 residues. Looked up from germline, CDR1 is PRHDT and CDR2 is FYEKMQ (reference sequence). This CDR3 reads CASSLGQFSGNTIYF. The CDR3 bases are TGTGCCAGCAGCCTCGGACAGTTCTCTGGAAACACCATATATTTT. The variable domain in full, with the rest retrieved from reference TRBV13 and TRBJ1-3, is AAGVIQSPRHLIKEKRETATLKCYPIPRHDTVYWYQQGPGQDPQFLISFYEKMQSDKGSIPDRFSAQQFSDYHSELNMSSLELGDSALYFCASSLGQFSGNTIYFGEGSWLTVV.

V gene TRBV5-4 combines with J gene TRBJ2-3; D not certain. V lost 2 bases to trimming and J lost 2 bases, with 6 bases between them. The CDR3 is 13 residues long. Germline V gene sequence: CDR1 SGHNT, CDR2 YYREEE (reference sequence). The CDR3 reads CASSLRTTDTQYF. DNA of the CDR3: TGTGCCAGCAGCTTAAGGACCACAGATACGCAGTATTTT.

The genes are TRBV3-1 (or the pseudogene TRBV3-2) and TRBJ2-1, with 8 nucleotides matching TRBD2. Germline CDR1 and CDR2: LGHDT and YNNKEL (reference sequence). V gave up 4 bases and J gave up 9 bases; unmatched junction bases: 11. This CDR3 has 15 residues. The CDR3 DNA follows: TGTGCCAGCAGCCCATCCGGACGGGAGGGAGGTGAGCAGTTCTTC. The encoded protein is CASSPSGREGGEQFF.

The rearrangement links TRBV12-3 or TRBV12-4 to TRBJ1-2; no clear D. This CDR3 is 13 amino acids long. Trimming took off 2 bases at V and 2 bases at J, with 6 bases between the two ends. The DNA for the CDR3 is TGTGCCAGCAGTTTATGGGGAAACTATGGCTACACCTTC. It yields the protein CASSLWGNYGYTF.

In its sample, this clone was seen a few times. This rearrangement joins TRBV11-2 to TRBJ1-4; TRBD1 is a possible D gene (5 bases). Germline V gives CDR1 SGHAT, CDR2 FQNNGV. V was shortened by 5 bases and J by 7 bases, with 20 bases between the two germline ends. The CDR3 spans 16 residues. The DNA for the CDR3 is TGTGCCAGCAGCAGCTGGATGGGGCAGGGATTTGAAAAACTGTTTTTT. It codes for CASSSWMGQGFEKLFF.

This clone was found once. The chain is built from TRBV7-9 and TRBJ2-2; 12 nucleotides align to TRBD2. The CDR3 is 18 residues long. Germline lookup yields CDR1 SEHNR and CDR2 FQNEAQ (reference sequence). The J segment lost 4 bases and the V segment lost 0 bases, leaving 6 bases of the junction unmatched. CDR3 bases: TGTGCCAGCAGCTTAGCTCCTAGCGGGAGGGCCATCACCGGGGAGCTGTTTTTT. This sequence encodes CASSLAPSGRAITGELFF.

V gene TRBV7-9 combines with J gene TRBJ1-1; 8 positions match TRBD1. Trimming removed 5 bases from V and 3 bases from J; junction bases left unmatched: 5. CDR3 size: 14 residues. The germline V gene encodes CDR1 SEHNR and CDR2 FQNEAQ (reference sequence). CDR3 loop: CASSGQGSYTEAFF. The CDR3 region has the DNA TGTGCCAGCAGCGGACAGGGTTCATACACTGAAGCTTTCTTT.

This clone was seen a single time. The chain is built from TRBV5-8 and TRBJ1-4; 7 nucleotides agree with TRBD1. Germline CDR1 is SGHTS and CDR2 is YDEGEE. The CDR3 is 17 amino acids. Unmatched junction bases numbered 15, after V lost 4 bases and J lost 6 bases. CDR3 in amino acids: CASSPRTGRAGDEKLFF. CDR3 nucleotides: TGTGCCAGCAGCCCACGGACAGGACGGGCGGGGGATGAAAAACTGTTTTTT.

The rearrangement joins TRBV11-2 to TRBJ2-7; TRBD1 is a possible D gene (5 bases). Between the trimmed V and J ends, which lost 1 base and 2 bases, there was a span of 9 bases. The CDR3 has 14 residues. Germline values: CDR1 SGHAT, CDR2 FQNNGV. This CDR3 reads CASSLVQGAYEQYF. The CDR3 region has the DNA TGTGCCAGCAGCTTAGTTCAGGGCGCCTACGAGCAGTACTTC.

The chain couples TRBV30 to TRBJ1-1; D ambiguous. Trimming removed 8 bases at V and 12 bases at J, with 19 bases between. There are 11 residues in the CDR3. The germline V gene has CDR1 GTSNPN and CDR2 SVGIG (reference sequence). DNA for the CDR3: TGTGCCCTAGGTTTACCGGGTTGGTCTTTCTTT. Protein sequence: CALGLPGWSFF. Using reference TRBV30 and TRBJ1-1 for the parts outside the CDR3, the full variable domain is SQTIHQWPATLVQPVGSPLSLECTVEGTSNPNLYWYRQAAGRGLQLLFYSVGIGQISSEVPQNLSASRPQDRQFILSSKKLLLSDSGFYLCALGLPGWSFFGQGTRLTVV.

The V call is TRBV7-3, the J call TRBJ2-7; weak D call: TRBD2 (5 bases). Germline loops: CDR1 SGHTA, CDR2 FQGTGA. Trimming took off 3 bases at V and 3 bases at J, with 12 bases between the two ends. The CDR3 consists of 14 residues. In nucleotides, the CDR3 is TGTGCCAGCAGCTTGGGTGGCGGGCTCTACGAGCAGTACTTC. Its protein is CASSLGGGLYEQYF.